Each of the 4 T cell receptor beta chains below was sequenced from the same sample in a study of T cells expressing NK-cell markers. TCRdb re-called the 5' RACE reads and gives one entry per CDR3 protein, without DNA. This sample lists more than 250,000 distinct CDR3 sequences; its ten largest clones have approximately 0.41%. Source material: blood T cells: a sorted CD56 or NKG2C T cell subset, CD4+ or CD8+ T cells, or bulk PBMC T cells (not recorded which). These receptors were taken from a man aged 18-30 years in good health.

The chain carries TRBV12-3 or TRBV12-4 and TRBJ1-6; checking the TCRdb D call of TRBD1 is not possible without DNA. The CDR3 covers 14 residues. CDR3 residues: CASSFPGLNSPLHF.

The CDR3 is CASSKRERDIQYF. V gene TRBV12-3 or TRBV12-4 combines with J gene TRBJ2-4; the D gene TCRdb calls, TRBD2, cannot be checked with no DNA. The CDR3 extends over 13 amino acids.

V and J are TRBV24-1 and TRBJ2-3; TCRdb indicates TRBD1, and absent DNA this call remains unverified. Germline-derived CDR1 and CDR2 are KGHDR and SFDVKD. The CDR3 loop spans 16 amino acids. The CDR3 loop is CATSEPGPTASDTQYF.

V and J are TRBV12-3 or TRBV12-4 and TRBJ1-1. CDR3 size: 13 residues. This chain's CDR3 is CASRRTLNTEAFF.